The text below deals with one T cell receptor (beta chain). Produced via immunoSEQ multiplex PCR; TCRdb's table is partial and in-frame only. The sample consists of under 200,000 clones, around 87% of them appearing once. This record belongs to a study of blood T cell repertoires in COVID-19. Whole-study context: The United States, Italy and Spain supplied acute and convalescent COVID-19 samples.

With 2 bases clipped from V and 3 bases from J, the junction kept 7 bases outside the gene matches. This CDR3 has 16 amino acids. CDR1 and CDR2 (germline): MGHRA, YSYEKL. The chain combines TRBV4-1 with TRBJ1-3; TRBD1 matches at 7 bases. The origin of this receptor is a middle-aged man with active or convalescent COVID-19. Sequenced: peripheral blood. In nucleotides, the CDR3 is TGCGCCAGCAGCCAAAGCCGGGACAGCCGTGGAAACACCATATATTTT. Translated, it gives CASSQSRDSRGNTIYF.